This T cell receptor (beta chain) was profiled in a study of cytomegalovirus exposure and HLA in healthy donors. Primers: 60 Vbeta forward and 13 Jbeta reverse. Produced via immunoSEQ multiplex PCR; TCRdb's table is partial and in-frame only. Counted here are around 100,000 clones, around 70% occurring once; the ten biggest clones make up 4.8%. V lost 0 bases and J lost 5, with 11 bases in between. The CDR3 extends over 14 amino acids. Per the germline V gene, CDR1 is SGHNT and CDR2 is YYREEE (reference sequence). The table lists this clone with a few counts. Input material: PBMCs. This sequence joins TRBV5-4 and TRBJ1-1; possible D gene TRBD1, 5 bases. The receptor was derived from a man under 40 in good health and CMV-seropositive. CDR3 sequence reads: CASSLGGARTEAFF. The CDR3 region has the DNA TGTGCCAGCAGCTTGGGTGGGGCGCGGACTGAAGCTTTCTTT.